Following are 22 T cell receptor beta chains from one sample sequenced in a study of blood T cell repertoires in COVID-19. Profiling relied on immunoSEQ multiplex PCR, and the TCRdb table lists in-frame clones only, not all of them. Among approximately 21,000 clones listed, roughly nine tenths were seen once. The sequencing sample was made of peripheral blood. Receptors originate from a human donor with active COVID-19. The donor label of this sample is uncertain.

This clone showed up just once. The chain is built from TRBV7-6 and TRBJ2-3; 11 bases line up with TRBD2. Unmatched junction bases numbered 8, after V lost 4 bases and J lost 8 bases. Germline V gene data show CDR1 as SGHVS and CDR2 as FNYEAQ. The CDR3 runs 15 residues. DNA of the CDR3: TGTGCCAGCAGCTCATTAGCGGGAGGGCGGAGTACGCAGTATTTT. Its protein product is CASSSLAGGRSTQYF.

The chain employs TRBV27 and TRBJ1-1, with D perhaps matching TRBD1 (6 bases). The CDR3 length is 13 residues. Per the germline V gene, CDR1 is MNHEY and CDR2 is SMNVEV (reference sequence). V dropped 6 bases and J dropped 1 base, with 9 bases sitting between them. CDR3 DNA sequence: TGTGCCAGCAGCCTGACAGGGAACACTGAAGCTTTCTTT. Amino acids: CASSLTGNTEAFF.

This clone has only a few counts. The chain joins TRBV28 to TRBJ1-5, with a tentative D call TRBD1 (6 bases). CDR3 size: 14 residues. V lost 6 bases to trimming and J lost 4 bases, with 13 bases between them. Germline lookup yields CDR1 MDHEN and CDR2 SYDVKM. The CDR3 loop is CASRKGQPNQPQHF. In DNA, the CDR3 is TGTGCCAGCAGAAAAGGACAGCCGAATCAGCCCCAGCATTTT.

This clone was found a few times. The chain links TRBV4-3 to TRBJ1-5; 7 bases agree with TRBD1. This CDR3 is 14 amino acids long. The germline V gene has CDR1 LGHNA and CDR2 YSLEER. V trimming: 5 bases; J trimming: 7 bases; junction bases outside the gene matches: 8. CDR3 sequence (DNA): TGCGCCAGCAGCTCCGACAGGGCTGGACAGCCCCAGCATTTT. It specifies CASSSDRAGQPQHF.

This chain uses TRBV10-2 with TRBJ2-3; 8 bases match TRBD2. J was trimmed by 6 bases and V by 8 bases; bases with no gene match: 13. The germline V gene encodes CDR1 WSHSY and CDR2 SAAADI. The CDR3 length is 15 residues. The CDR3: CASCTPGRAGDTQYF. The CDR3 DNA is TGCGCCAGCTGCACCCCCGGGAGGGCCGGGGATACGCAGTATTTT.

V gene TRBV30 combines with J gene TRBJ1-1; D gene uncertain. The germline V gene has CDR1 GTSNPN and CDR2 SVGIG (reference sequence). This CDR3 has 16 amino acids. V was cut by 2 bases and J by 6 bases, with 22 bases left in between. CDR3 in amino acids: CAWSLYRRGGYAEAFF. The CDR3 nucleotides read TGTGCCTGGAGTCTATATAGACGGGGTGGGTATGCTGAAGCTTTCTTT.

This chain joins TRBV5-1 and TRBJ2-1; 8 bases fit TRBD1. Trimming removed 0 bases from V and 2 bases from J; junction bases left unmatched: 4. In germline, CDR1 is SGHRS, CDR2 YFSETQ. The CDR3 contains 16 residues. The CDR3 DNA is TGCGCCAGCAGCTTGGAAGGGACAGGAACCTACAATGAGCAGTTCTTC. It codes for CASSLEGTGTYNEQFF.

The rearrangement uses TRBV19 and TRBJ1-6; no clear D. With 6 bases removed from V and 8 bases from J, the gap between germline ends came to 11 bases. Germline V gene lookup returns CDR1 LNHDA and CDR2 SQIVND (reference sequence). CDR3 length equals 13 residues. CDR3 amino acids: CASSEGADSPLHF. DNA of the CDR3: TGTGCCAGTAGCGAGGGCGCGGATTCACCCCTCCACTTT.

V is TRBV7-9 and J is TRBJ2-3; perhaps TRBD1 as D (6 bases). The germline V gene encodes CDR1 SEHNR and CDR2 FQNEAQ (reference sequence). The CDR3 is 15 amino acids. Deletions cut 3 bases from V and 3 bases from J, with 13 bases between. Here the CDR3 DNA reads TGTGCCAGCAGCTTTGGTAGGCAGGGGACAGATACGCAGTATTTT. This sequence encodes CASSFGRQGTDTQYF. Supplemented by reference TRBV7-9 and TRBJ2-3, the full variable domain reads DTGVSQNPRHKITKRGQNVTFRCDPISEHNRLYWYRQTLGQGPEFLTYFQNEAQLEKSRLLSDRFSAERPKGSFSTLEIQRTEQGDSAMYLCASSFGRQGTDTQYFGPGTRLTVL.

This clone was recorded only once. The chain uses TRBV30 and TRBJ2-1; 10 bases fit TRBD2. Germline CDR1 GTSNPN, CDR2 SVGIG (reference sequence). This CDR3 contains 15 residues. Trimming took 2 bases from V and 8 from J; bases not matched to a gene: 9. CDR3 DNA: TGTGCCTGGAGTCCTAGCGGGAGTTTTATCGATGAGCAGTTCTTC. This encodes CAWSPSGSFIDEQFF.

The CDR3 nucleotides are TGTGCCAGCAGCCTCCGGGCTAGCGGACCCTACGAGCAGTACTTC. It yields the protein CASSLRASGPYEQYF. The chain uses TRBV11-2 and TRBJ2-7; 7 bases are shared with TRBD2. From germline, CDR1 is SGHAT and CDR2 FQNNGV. The CDR3 runs to 15 residues. V shed 5 bases and J 2 bases; nucleotides not matched to a gene: 9.

V is TRBV5-6 and J is TRBJ2-1, with a weak D call TRBD2 (6 bases). Germline-derived CDR1 and CDR2 are SGHDT and YYEEEE. The CDR3 has 12 amino acids. Trimming left V 4 bases short and J 6 bases short, with 8 bases between. CDR3 region: CASSSSGNEQFF. The CDR3 DNA reads TGTGCCAGCAGCAGTAGCGGCAATGAGCAGTTCTTC.

The chain employs TRBV3-1 (or the pseudogene TRBV3-2) and TRBJ1-5; TRBD1 might be the D (5 bases). The germline gives CDR1 LGHDT, CDR2 YNNKEL (reference sequence). The CDR3 has 14 amino acids. The V and J ends lost 4 bases and 1 base respectively, with 8 bases between them. CDR3 in DNA: TGTGCCAGCAGCCTGACAGCAAGCAATCAGCCCCAGCATTTT. Its protein product is CASSLTASNQPQHF.

The rearrangement joins TRBV5-6 to TRBJ2-2, with 8 bases that match TRBD2. V trimming: 2 bases; J trimming: 7 bases; junction bases outside the gene matches: 10. Looked up from germline, CDR1 is SGHDT and CDR2 is YYEEEE. This CDR3 is built from 16 residues. The chain's CDR3 is CASSLLAGNRGGELFF. For the CDR3, the DNA is TGTGCCAGCAGCTTATTAGCGGGAAATCGGGGCGGGGAGCTGTTTTTT.

This chain uses TRBV7-9 with TRBJ2-1; TRBD2 aligns across 8 bases. Losses at the gene ends were 5 bases for V and 6 bases for J; bases not matched to a gene: 9. Germline V gene lookup returns CDR1 SEHNR and CDR2 FQNEAQ (reference sequence). CDR3 size: 15 residues. The chain's CDR3 is CASSAAAGGPNEQFF. CDR3 in DNA: TGTGCCAGCAGCGCCGCTGCGGGAGGTCCCAATGAGCAGTTCTTC.

The count of this clone is one. The CDR3 here is CASRDRGPYGYTF. The CDR3, as DNA: TGTGCCAGCAGGGACAGGGGGCCCTATGGCTACACCTTC. The chain uses TRBV6-5 and TRBJ1-2; TRBD1 aligns across 11 bases. The germline V gene encodes CDR1 MNHEY and CDR2 SVGAGI. The CDR3 sequence is 13 residues long. After removal of 6 bases from V and 4 bases from J, the junction contained 1 base not matched to a gene.

The chain is built from TRBV7-3 and TRBJ2-3; 12 nucleotides line up with TRBD2. The CDR3 runs 16 residues. The germline V gene encodes CDR1 SGHTA and CDR2 FQGTGA. V shed 4 bases, J shed 4 bases, and the junction held 6 bases outside the gene matches. The CDR3 nucleotides read TGTGCCAGCAGCTCGGGACTAGCGGGTCTCGCAGATACGCAGTATTTT. Its protein product is CASSSGLAGLADTQYF.

This clone was seen once. V is TRBV18 and J is TRBJ1-3, with 7 positions matching TRBD1. V shed 3 bases, J shed 4 bases, and the junction held 6 bases outside the gene matches. The CDR3 spans 15 residues. Germline CDR1 reads KGHSH; CDR2 reads LQKENI. CDR3 region: CASSPRTGIGNTIYF. The CDR3 DNA reads as TGTGCCAGCTCACCCAGGACAGGAATCGGAAACACCATATATTTT.

The rearrangement joins TRBV18 to TRBJ2-3; the match to TRBD2 covers 8 bases. V trimming: 6 bases; J trimming: 2 bases; junction bases outside the gene matches: 13. CDR3 size: 17 residues. CDR1 and CDR2 from the germline V gene are KGHSH and LQKENI. The CDR3, as DNA: TGTGCCAGCTCCATAGGGTCGGCGGGAGGCCTCACAGATACGCAGTATTTT. It specifies CASSIGSAGGLTDTQYF.

The chain carries TRBV10-3 and TRBJ1-2, with no clear D. Trimming removed 5 bases from V and 8 bases from J, with 12 bases in between. This CDR3 is built from 12 residues. Germline V gene lookup returns CDR1 ENHRY and CDR2 SYGVKD. Here the CDR3 DNA reads TGTGCCATCAGTAATCCTTTGGAGGGCTACACCTTC. Encoded protein: CAISNPLEGYTF.

The gene calls are TRBV6-4 and TRBJ2-1, with TRBD2 identical over 14 bases. The V gene's germline CDR1 is MRHNA and CDR2 SNTAGT. Germline trimming cut 4 bases from V and 8 bases from J; bases unmatched to any gene: 1. This CDR3 contains 14 residues. CDR3 sequence (DNA): TGTGCCAGCAGTGGACTAGCGGGAGGGGATGAGCAGTTCTTC. It codes for CASSGLAGGDEQFF.

This clone was counted only a few times. The V and J genes are TRBV11-2 and TRBJ2-3; 8 positions match TRBD2. Germline-derived CDR1 and CDR2 are SGHAT and FQNNGV. The CDR3 runs 17 residues. The V gene end was trimmed by 5 bases and the J gene end by 0 bases; junction bases not matched to a gene: 10. CDR3 sequence (DNA): TGTGCCAGCAGCCAAGGGACACTAGCGGCTAGCACAGATACGCAGTATTTT. This encodes CASSQGTLAASTDTQYF.